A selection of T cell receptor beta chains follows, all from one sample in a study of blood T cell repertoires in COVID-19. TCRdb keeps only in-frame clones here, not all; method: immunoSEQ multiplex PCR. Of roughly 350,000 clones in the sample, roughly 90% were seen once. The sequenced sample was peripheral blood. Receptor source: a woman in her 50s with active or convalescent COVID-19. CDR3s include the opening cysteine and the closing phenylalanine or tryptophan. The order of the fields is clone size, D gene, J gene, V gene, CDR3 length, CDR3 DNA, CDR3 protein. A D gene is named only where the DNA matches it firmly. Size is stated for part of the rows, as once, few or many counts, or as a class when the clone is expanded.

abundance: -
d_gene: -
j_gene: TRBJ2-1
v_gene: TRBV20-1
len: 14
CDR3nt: TGCAGTGCTAGTATTACTCTTACCTACAATGAGCAGTTCTTC
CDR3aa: CSASITLTYNEQFF

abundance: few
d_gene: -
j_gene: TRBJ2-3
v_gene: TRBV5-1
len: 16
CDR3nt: TGCGCCAGCAGCTTGTCCGGGACAAAGAGGGCAGATACGCAGTATTTT
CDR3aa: CASSLSGTKRADTQYF

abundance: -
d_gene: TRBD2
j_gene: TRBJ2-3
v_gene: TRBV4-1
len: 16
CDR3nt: TGCGCCAGCAGCCAAACCCGGACTAGCGGCACAGATACGCAGTATTTT
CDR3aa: CASSQTRTSGTDTQYF

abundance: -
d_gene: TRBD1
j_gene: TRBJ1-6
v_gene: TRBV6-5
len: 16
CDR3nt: TGTGCCAGCAGTTACTCCCGACAGGGTCGGAATTCACCCCTCCACTTT
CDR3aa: CASSYSRQGRNSPLHF

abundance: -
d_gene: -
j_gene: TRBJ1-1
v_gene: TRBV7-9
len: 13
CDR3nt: TGTGCCAGCAGCTTAGGGCAGGGTCTCGGAGCTTTCTTT
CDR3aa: CASSLGQGLGAFF

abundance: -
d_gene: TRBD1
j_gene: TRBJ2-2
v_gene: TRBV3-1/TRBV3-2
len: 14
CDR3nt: TGTGCCAGCAGCCTGCGGACAGGCATCGGGGAGCTGTTTTTT
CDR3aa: CASSLRTGIGELFF

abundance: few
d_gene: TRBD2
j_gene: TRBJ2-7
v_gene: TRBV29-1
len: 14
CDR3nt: TGCAGCGTTGAGATAGGACTAGCGCACGACGAGCAGTACTTC
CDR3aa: CSVEIGLAHDEQYF

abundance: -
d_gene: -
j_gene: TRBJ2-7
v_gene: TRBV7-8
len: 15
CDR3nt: TGTGCCAGCAGCTTAGCGTGGCAGGGCTCCTACGAGCAGTACTTC
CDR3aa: CASSLAWQGSYEQYF

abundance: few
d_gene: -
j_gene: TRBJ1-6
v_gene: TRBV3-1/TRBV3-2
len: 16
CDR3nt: TGTGCCAGCAGCCAAGGTCAGGGGTCGGGAAATTCACCCCTCCACTTT
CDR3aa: CASSQGQGSGNSPLHF

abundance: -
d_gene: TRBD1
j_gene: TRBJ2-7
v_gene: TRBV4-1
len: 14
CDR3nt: TGCGCCAGCAGCCAAGGGGACAGAGATTACGAGCAGTACTTC
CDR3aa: CASSQGDRDYEQYF

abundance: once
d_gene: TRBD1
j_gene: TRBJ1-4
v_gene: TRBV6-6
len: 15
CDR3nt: TGTGCCAGCCTGTATCTGTGGACAGGGGACGAAAAACTGTTTTTT
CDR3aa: CASLYLWTGDEKLFF

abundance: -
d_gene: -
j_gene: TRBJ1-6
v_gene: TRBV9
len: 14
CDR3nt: TGTGCCAGCAGCGTACAGGGCCGGGATTCACCCCTCCACTTT
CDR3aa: CASSVQGRDSPLHF

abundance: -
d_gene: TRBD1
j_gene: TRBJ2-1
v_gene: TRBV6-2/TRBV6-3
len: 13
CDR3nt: TGTGCCAGCAGCAGACAGGGGGGAAATGAGCAGTTCTTC
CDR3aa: CASSRQGGNEQFF

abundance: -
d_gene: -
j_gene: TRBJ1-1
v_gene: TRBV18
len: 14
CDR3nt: TGTGCCAGCTCACTCGGGACAACGAACACTGAAGCTTTCTTT
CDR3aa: CASSLGTTNTEAFF

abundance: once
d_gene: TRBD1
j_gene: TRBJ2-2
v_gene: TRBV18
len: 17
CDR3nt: TGTGCCAGCTCACCGTTAAGAGGACAGGCCAACACCGGGGAGCTGTTTTTT
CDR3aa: CASSPLRGQANTGELFF

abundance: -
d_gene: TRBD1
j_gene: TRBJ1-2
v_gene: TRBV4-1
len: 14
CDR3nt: TGCGCCAGCAGCCAAAAACAGGGGGCGGGCGGCTACACCTTC
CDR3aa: CASSQKQGAGGYTF

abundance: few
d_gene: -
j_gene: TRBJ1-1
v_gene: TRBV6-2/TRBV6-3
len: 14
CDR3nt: TGTGCCAGCAGTTACGGTACAGGGAACACTGAAGCTTTCTTT
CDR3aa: CASSYGTGNTEAFF

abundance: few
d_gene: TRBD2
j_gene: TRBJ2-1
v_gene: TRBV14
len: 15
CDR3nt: TGTGCCAGCAGCCAAACTAGCGGGGTATACAATGAGCAGTTCTTC
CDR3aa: CASSQTSGVYNEQFF

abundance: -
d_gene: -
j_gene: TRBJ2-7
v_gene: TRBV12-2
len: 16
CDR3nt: TGTGCAAGTCGCCGATCGACTTCATGGAGCTCCTACGAGCAGTACTTC
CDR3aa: CASRRSTSWSSYEQYF

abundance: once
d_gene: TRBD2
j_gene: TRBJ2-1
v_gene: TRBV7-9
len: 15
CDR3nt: TGTGCCAGCAGCTTACGGCTAGCGGGGGGAGGTGAGCAGTTCTTC
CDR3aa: CASSLRLAGGGEQFF

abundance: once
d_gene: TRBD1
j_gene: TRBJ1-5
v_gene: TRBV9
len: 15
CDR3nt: TGTGCCAGCAGCGGCGGGACAGGGGAGGATCAGCCCCAGCATTTT
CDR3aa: CASSGGTGEDQPQHF

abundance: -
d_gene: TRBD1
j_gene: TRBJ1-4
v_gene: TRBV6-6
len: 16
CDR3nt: TGTGCCAGCAGTCCTGGACAGGGCCTTACTAATGAAAAACTGTTTTTT
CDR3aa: CASSPGQGLTNEKLFF

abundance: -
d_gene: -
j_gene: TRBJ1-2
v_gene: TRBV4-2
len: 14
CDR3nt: TGTGCCAGCAGCCCTAGAGGAGGGGAGTGGGGCTACACCTTC
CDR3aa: CASSPRGGEWGYTF

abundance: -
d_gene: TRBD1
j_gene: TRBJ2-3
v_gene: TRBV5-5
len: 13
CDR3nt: TGTGCCAGCACCACCGGGACAGTCGATACGCAGTATTTT
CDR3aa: CASTTGTVDTQYF

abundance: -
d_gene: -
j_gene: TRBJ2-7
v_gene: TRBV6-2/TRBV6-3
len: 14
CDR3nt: TGTGCCAGCAGTTTGGGGCACATCCTAAACGAGCAGTACTTC
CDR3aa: CASSLGHILNEQYF

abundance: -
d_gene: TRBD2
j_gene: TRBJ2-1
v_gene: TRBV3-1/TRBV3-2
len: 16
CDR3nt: TGTGCCAGCAGCATCTCCGGGACTAGCGGGCAAAATGAGCAGTTCTTC
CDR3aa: CASSISGTSGQNEQFF

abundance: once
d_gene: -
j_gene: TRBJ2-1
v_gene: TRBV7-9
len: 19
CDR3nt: TGTGCCAGCAGCTTAGATAGGGGTAAGGAGGGGGCCAAGAGGGATGAGCAGTTCTTC
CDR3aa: CASSLDRGKEGAKRDEQFF

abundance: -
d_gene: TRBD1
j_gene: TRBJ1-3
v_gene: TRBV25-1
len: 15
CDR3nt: TGTGCCAGCAGTGCTACACAGGGGAGTGGAAACACCATATATTTT
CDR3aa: CASSATQGSGNTIYF

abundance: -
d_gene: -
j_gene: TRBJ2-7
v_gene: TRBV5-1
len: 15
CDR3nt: TGCGCCAGCAGCTTGGCCCCCTCCTTATCCTACGAGCAGTACTTC
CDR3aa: CASSLAPSLSYEQYF

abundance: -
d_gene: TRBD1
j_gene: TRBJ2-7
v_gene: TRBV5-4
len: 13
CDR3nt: TGTGCCAGCAGCTTAGGGACAGGGTACGAGCAGTACTTC
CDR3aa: CASSLGTGYEQYF

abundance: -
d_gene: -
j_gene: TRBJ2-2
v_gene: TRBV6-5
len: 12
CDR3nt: TGTGCCAGCAGGGGCAACACCGGGGAGCTGTTTTTT
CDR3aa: CASRGNTGELFF

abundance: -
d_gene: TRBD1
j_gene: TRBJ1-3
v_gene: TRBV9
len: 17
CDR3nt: TGTGCCAGCAGCGTAGGAACAGGGGACCTATCTGGAAACACCATATATTTT
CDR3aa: CASSVGTGDLSGNTIYF

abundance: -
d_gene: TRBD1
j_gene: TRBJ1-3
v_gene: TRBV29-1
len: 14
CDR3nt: TGCAGCGTAAGACAGGGATACTCTGGAAACACCATATATTTT
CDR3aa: CSVRQGYSGNTIYF

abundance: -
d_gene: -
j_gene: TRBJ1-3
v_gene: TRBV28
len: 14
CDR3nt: TGTGCCAGCTTGGGTGAGGGAACTGGAAACACCATATATTTT
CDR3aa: CASLGEGTGNTIYF

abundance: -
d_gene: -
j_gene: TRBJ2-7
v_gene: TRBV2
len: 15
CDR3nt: TGTGCCAGCAGCTTCGGGGGGCAGGGGGCCAACGAGCAGTACTTC
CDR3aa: CASSFGGQGANEQYF

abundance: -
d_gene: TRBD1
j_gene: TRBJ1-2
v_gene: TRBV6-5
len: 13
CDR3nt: TGTGCCAGCACCCGACAGGGGAACTATGGCTACACCTTC
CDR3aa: CASTRQGNYGYTF

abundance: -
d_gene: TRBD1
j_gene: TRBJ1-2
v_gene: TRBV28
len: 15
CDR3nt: TGTGCCAGCAGTTTCCTGAGGGACAGGGATTATGGCTACACCTTC
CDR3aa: CASSFLRDRDYGYTF

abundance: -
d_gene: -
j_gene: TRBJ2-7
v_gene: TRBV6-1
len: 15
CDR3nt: TGTGCCAGCAGTGACGGACAAGGAAGGTACTACGAGCAGTACTTC
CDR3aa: CASSDGQGRYYEQYF

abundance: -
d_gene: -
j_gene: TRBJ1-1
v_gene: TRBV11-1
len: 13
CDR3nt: TGTGCCAGCAGTACAGGGCCGGGGGGAGAAGCTTTCTTT
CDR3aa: CASSTGPGGEAFF

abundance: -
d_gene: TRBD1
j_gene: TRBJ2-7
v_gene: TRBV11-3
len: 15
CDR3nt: TGTGCCAGCAGCTTAGCGGGACAGGGTCCCTACGAGCAGTACTTC
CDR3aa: CASSLAGQGPYEQYF

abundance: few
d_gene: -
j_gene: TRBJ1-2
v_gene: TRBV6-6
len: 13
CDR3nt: TGTGCCAGCACCTTACCCGAAGGGGTCGGCTACACCTTC
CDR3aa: CASTLPEGVGYTF

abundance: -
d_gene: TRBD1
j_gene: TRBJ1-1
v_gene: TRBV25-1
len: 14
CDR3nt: TGTGCCAGCAGTGAGACAGGGGTGAACACTGAAGCTTTCTTT
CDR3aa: CASSETGVNTEAFF

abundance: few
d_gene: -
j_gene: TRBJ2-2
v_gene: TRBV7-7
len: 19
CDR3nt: TGTGCTAGCAGCCCGACGCCGGGGGGCCCTTACGCGAACACCGGGGAGCTGTTTTTT
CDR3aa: CASSPTPGGPYANTGELFF

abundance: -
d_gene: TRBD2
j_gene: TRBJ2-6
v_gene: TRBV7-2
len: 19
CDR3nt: TGTGCCAGCAGCCTACCGGGACTAGCGGGAGTATCTGGGGCCAACGTCCTGACTTTC
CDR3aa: CASSLPGLAGVSGANVLTF

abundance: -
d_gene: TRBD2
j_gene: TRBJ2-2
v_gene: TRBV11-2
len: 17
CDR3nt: TGTGCCAGCAGCTCGAGGGTAGGCGGGAGTAAGACCGGGGAGCTGTTTTTT
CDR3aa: CASSSRVGGSKTGELFF

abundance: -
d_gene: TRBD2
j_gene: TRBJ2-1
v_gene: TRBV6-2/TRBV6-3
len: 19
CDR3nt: TGTGCCAGCAGTTACTTGCCCGCTAGCGGGGATCGGGCCTACAATGAGCAGTTCTTC
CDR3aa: CASSYLPASGDRAYNEQFF

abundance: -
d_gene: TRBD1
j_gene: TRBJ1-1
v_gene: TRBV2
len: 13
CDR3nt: TGTGCCAGGGCCATTAACAGGGGCCCTGAAGCTTTCTTT
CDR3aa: CARAINRGPEAFF

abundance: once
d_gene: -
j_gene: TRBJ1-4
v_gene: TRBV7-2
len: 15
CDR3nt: TGTGCCAGCAGCTTAGCCGGCAGGGGTAATGAAAAACTGTTTTTT
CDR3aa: CASSLAGRGNEKLFF

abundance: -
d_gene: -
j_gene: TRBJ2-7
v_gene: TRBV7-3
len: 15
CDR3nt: TGTGCCAGCAGCAGAACCGGGGGAGCCCCTGAAGAGCAGTACTTC
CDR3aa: CASSRTGGAPEEQYF

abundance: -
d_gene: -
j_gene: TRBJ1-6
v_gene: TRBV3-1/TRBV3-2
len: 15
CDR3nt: TGTGCCAGCAGCCAAGGAGACAGGAAGAATTCACCCCTCCACTTT
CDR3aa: CASSQGDRKNSPLHF

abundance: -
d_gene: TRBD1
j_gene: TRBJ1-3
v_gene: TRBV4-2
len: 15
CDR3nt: TGTGCCAGCAGCCAAGATGGGACAGTTGGAAACACCATATATTTT
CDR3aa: CASSQDGTVGNTIYF

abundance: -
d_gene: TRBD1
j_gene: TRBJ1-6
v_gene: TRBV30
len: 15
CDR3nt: TGTGCCTGGAGTGACAGGGGAGCTTATAATTCACCCCTCCACTTT
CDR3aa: CAWSDRGAYNSPLHF